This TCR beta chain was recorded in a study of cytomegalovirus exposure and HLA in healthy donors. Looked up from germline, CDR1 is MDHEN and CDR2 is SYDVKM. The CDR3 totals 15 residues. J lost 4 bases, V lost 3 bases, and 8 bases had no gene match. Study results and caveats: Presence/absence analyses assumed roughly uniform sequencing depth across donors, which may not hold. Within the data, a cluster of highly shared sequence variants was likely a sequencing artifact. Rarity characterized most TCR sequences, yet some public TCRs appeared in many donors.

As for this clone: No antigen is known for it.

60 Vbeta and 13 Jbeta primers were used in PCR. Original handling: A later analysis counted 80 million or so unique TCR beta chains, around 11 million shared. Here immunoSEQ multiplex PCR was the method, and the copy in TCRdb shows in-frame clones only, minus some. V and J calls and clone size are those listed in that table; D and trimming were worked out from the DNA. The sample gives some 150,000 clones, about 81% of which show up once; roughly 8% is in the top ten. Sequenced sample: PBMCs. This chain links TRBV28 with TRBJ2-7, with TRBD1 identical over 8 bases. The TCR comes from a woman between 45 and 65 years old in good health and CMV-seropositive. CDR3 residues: CASSLTGQGKYEQYF. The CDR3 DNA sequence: TGTGCCAGCAGTTTGACCGGACAGGGTAAATACGAGCAGTACTTC.